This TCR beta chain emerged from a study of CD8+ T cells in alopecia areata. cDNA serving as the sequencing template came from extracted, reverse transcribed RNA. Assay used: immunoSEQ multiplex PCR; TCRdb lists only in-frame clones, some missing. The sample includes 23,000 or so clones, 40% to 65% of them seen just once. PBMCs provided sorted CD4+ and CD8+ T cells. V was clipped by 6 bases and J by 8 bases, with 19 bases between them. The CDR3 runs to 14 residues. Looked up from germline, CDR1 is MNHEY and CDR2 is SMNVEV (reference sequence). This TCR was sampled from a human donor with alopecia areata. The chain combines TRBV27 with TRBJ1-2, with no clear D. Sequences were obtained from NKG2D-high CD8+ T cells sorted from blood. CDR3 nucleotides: TGTGCCAGCAGCCCCGGTCGGTATCAGAGCGGCTACACCTTC. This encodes CASSPGRYQSGYTF.